Shown below are 13 T cell receptor beta chains from a single sample sequenced in a study of blood T cell repertoires in COVID-19. The data were produced by immunoSEQ multiplex PCR, yet TCRdb's version contains in-frame clones alone and is incomplete. The sample lists some 200,000 clones; nearly 90% were seen once. Source material: peripheral blood. The receptors derive from a man between 60 and 75 years old with active or convalescent COVID-19.

This sequence joins TRBV5-1 and TRBJ2-1; 9 positions match TRBD1. The V segment lost 4 bases and the J segment 3 bases; nucleotides outside the gene matches: 5. Germline V gene data show CDR1 as SGHRS and CDR2 as YFSETQ. This CDR3 is built from 15 residues. In DNA form, the CDR3 reads TGCGCCAGCAGCCTAGGGGACAGGGACTACAATGAGCAGTTCTTC. Translated, it gives CASSLGDRDYNEQFF.

V gene TRBV5-1 combines with J gene TRBJ2-5; the D gene is possibly TRBD2 (6 bases). The CDR3 covers 14 residues. Per germline, CDR1 SGHRS and CDR2 YFSETQ. Between the trimmed V and J ends, which lost 3 bases and 3 bases, there was a span of 12 bases. CDR3 DNA: TGCGCCAGCAGCTCAGACGGGAGCGAAGAGACCCAGTACTTC. This gives the protein CASSSDGSEETQYF.

The rearrangement joins TRBV12-5 to TRBJ1-4, with 8 bases lining up with TRBD1. CDR3 length: 15 amino acids. The germline CDR1 and CDR2 sequences are LGHNT and FRNRAP. J lost 8 bases, V lost 1 base, and 6 bases had no gene match. The DNA for the CDR3 is TGTGCTAGTGGTTTGGGGGACAGGTCGGGAGAAAAACTGTTTTTT. The encoded protein is CASGLGDRSGEKLFF.

The chain couples TRBV20-1 to TRBJ2-7; D is perhaps TRBD2 (5 bases). Germline-derived CDR1 and CDR2 are DFQATT and SNEGSKA (reference sequence). This CDR3 is 11 amino acids long. With 6 bases removed from V and 7 bases from J, the gap between germline ends came to 13 bases. The CDR3: CSAPDGDEQYF. In DNA form, the CDR3 reads TGCAGTGCCCCGGACGGGGATGAGCAGTACTTC.

This clone was counted once. The rearrangement joins TRBV7-8 to TRBJ1-1, with D uncertain. With 0 bases removed from V and 5 bases from J, the gap between germline ends came to 7 bases. The length of the CDR3 is 13 residues. Germline V gene sequence: CDR1 SGHVS, CDR2 FQNEAQ. CDR3 sequence: CASSLAVVTEAFF. Here the CDR3 DNA reads TGTGCCAGCAGCTTAGCGGTAGTGACTGAAGCTTTCTTT.

The chain has TRBV18 and TRBJ2-5; 9 bases fit TRBD1. The trim removed 5 bases at V and 2 bases at J, leaving 0 bases unmatched. CDR1 is KGHSH, CDR2 LQKENI, per germline. CDR3 length equals 13 residues. The CDR3 DNA reads as TGTGCCAGCTCAGGGACAGGGCAAGAGACCCAGTACTTC. This codes for CASSGTGQETQYF.

This chain uses TRBV5-1 with TRBJ2-2; TRBD1 matches at 10 bases. The CDR3 extends over 16 amino acids. CDR1 and CDR2 from the germline V gene are SGHRS and YFSETQ. The trim removed 4 bases at V and 0 bases at J, leaving 3 bases unmatched. CDR3 protein: CASSSGQGANTGELFF. CDR3 nucleotide sequence: TGCGCCAGCAGCAGTGGACAGGGGGCGAACACCGGGGAGCTGTTTTTT.

This chain uses TRBV5-1 with TRBJ2-3; 15 bases align to TRBD2. The J segment lost 3 bases and the V segment lost 0 bases, leaving 5 bases of the junction unmatched. The germline gives CDR1 SGHRS, CDR2 YFSETQ. CDR3 length: 18 residues. The CDR3 DNA follows: TGCGCCAGCAGCTTGGCCTTCGGACTAGCGGGGGGGACAGATACGCAGTATTTT. Its protein is CASSLAFGLAGGTDTQYF. Full variable domain (remainder filled in from reference TRBV5-1 and TRBJ2-3): KAGVTQTPRYLIKTRGQQVTLSCSPISGHRSVSWYQQTPGQGLQFLFEYFSETQRNKGNFPGRFSGRQFSNSRSEMNVSTLELGDSALYLCASSLAFGLAGGTDTQYFGPGTRLTVL.

V usage is TRBV11-2 and J usage is TRBJ2-3; 14 nucleotides align to TRBD2. The CDR3 is made up of 17 amino acids. The V segment lost 4 bases and the J segment 2 bases; nucleotides outside the gene matches: 5. CDR1 and CDR2 from the germline V gene are SGHAT and FQNNGV. CDR3 in amino acids: CASSSRTSGGTTDTQYF. CDR3 sequence (DNA): TGTGCCAGCAGCTCTAGGACTAGCGGGGGGACCACAGATACGCAGTATTTT.

The chain carries TRBV7-9 and TRBJ2-2; D may be TRBD1 (6 bases). Looked up from germline, CDR1 is SEHNR and CDR2 is FQNEAQ (reference sequence). The CDR3 contains 16 residues. V was shortened by 6 bases and J by 1 base, with 15 bases between the two germline ends. CDR3 protein: CASRDDLTGNTGELFF. In nucleotides, the CDR3 is TGTGCCAGCAGGGACGACTTGACAGGGAACACCGGGGAGCTGTTTTTT.

The chain employs TRBV19 and TRBJ1-1, with D maybe TRBD1 (6 bases). V was cut by 6 bases and J by 8 bases, with 13 bases left in between. Germline-derived CDR1 and CDR2 are LNHDA and SQIVND (reference sequence). The CDR3 covers 12 residues. This chain's CDR3 is CASRTTGREAFF. CDR3 in DNA: TGTGCCAGTAGGACGACAGGTCGGGAAGCTTTCTTT.

The chain is built from TRBV12-3 or TRBV12-4 and TRBJ1-5; a possible D gene is TRBD1 (5 bases). This CDR3 is built from 13 residues. Trimming took off 5 bases at V and 5 bases at J, with 10 bases between the two ends. CDR3 sequence (DNA): TGTGCCAGCAGTCGAGACAGACATCAGCCCCAGCATTTT. Its protein is CASSRDRHQPQHF.

This rearrangement joins TRBV5-1 to TRBJ1-2, with a weak D call TRBD1 (6 bases). The V end lost 4 bases, the J end lost 2 bases, and 12 bases lay between the germline ends. The CDR3 has 14 residues. The V gene's germline CDR1 is SGHRS and CDR2 YFSETQ. For the CDR3, the DNA is TGCGCCAGCAGCACGGACACAGGGAACTATGGCTACACCTTC. Amino acids: CASSTDTGNYGYTF.